Below, 20 T cell receptor beta chains from the same sample are listed, as sequenced in a study of T cells after yellow fever vaccination. TCRdb redid the calling of the 5' RACE reads with MiXCR, one entry per CDR3 protein. The data show about 120,000 distinct CDR3 sequences, roughly 10% seen once. Sample: CD8+ T cells sorted from PBMCs, taken on the day of the yellow fever booster vaccination. Receptors originate from a man in his late teens or twenties who received the YFV17D yellow fever vaccine.

V and J are TRBV4-1 and TRBJ1-2, with D maybe TRBD1 (6 bases). Germline CDR1 is MGHRA and CDR2 is YSYEKL. The CDR3 sequence is 16 residues long. The V and J ends lost 0 bases and 2 bases respectively, with 13 bases between them. The CDR3 loop is CASSQDPGGQNYGYTF. The CDR3 nucleotides are TGCGCCAGCAGCCAAGATCCCGGGGGGCAGAACTATGGCTACACCTTC.

In its sample, this clonotype was seen many times. The DNA of the CDR3 is TGTGCCAGCAGCTCCAGGGGGGCTGACCCCATGAACACTGAAGCTTTCTTT. Translating gives CASSSRGADPMNTEAFF. The chain employs TRBV7-9 and TRBJ1-1; 7 nucleotides align to TRBD1. This CDR3 contains 17 residues. The germline CDR1 and CDR2 sequences are SEHNR and FQNEAQ (reference sequence). V lost 4 bases, J lost 0 bases, and 11 bases stayed unmatched. Looking up the rest from reference TRBV7-9 and TRBJ1-1 gives the full variable domain: DTGVSQNPRHKITKRGQNVTFRCDPISEHNRLYWYRQTLGQGPEFLTYFQNEAQLEKSRLLSDRFSAERPKGSFSTLEIQRTEQGDSAMYLCASSSRGADPMNTEAFFGQGTRLTVV.

A single count supports this clonotype. J is TRBJ1-2 and V is TRBV6-1, with 7 bases that match TRBD1. Trimming took 5 bases from V and 0 from J; bases not matched to a gene: 6. CDR1 and CDR2 (germline): MNHNS, SASEGT. This CDR3 contains 15 residues. The CDR3 nucleotides read TGTGCCAGCAGTTACCGACAGGGTACTAACTATGGCTACACCTTC. It specifies CASSYRQGTNYGYTF.

The J gene is TRBJ2-7, the V gene TRBV6-2 or TRBV6-3; D ambiguous. V was trimmed by 5 bases and J by 3 bases, leaving 11 bases between them. Looked up from germline, CDR1 is MNHEY and CDR2 is SVGEGT. There are 13 residues in the CDR3. CDR3 amino acids: CASSHQVYYEQYF. The CDR3, as DNA: TGTGCCAGCAGTCATCAGGTCTACTACGAGCAGTACTTC.

In this sample, this clonotype turned up a few times. V and J are TRBV29-1 and TRBJ1-1; no firm D call. Germline CDR1 and CDR2: SQVTM and ANQGSEA. The V end lost 4 bases, the J end lost 4 bases, and 16 bases lay between the germline ends. The length of the CDR3 is 14 residues. This CDR3 reads CSVGTPNMGTEAFF. CDR3 in DNA: TGCAGCGTTGGGACCCCGAATATGGGCACTGAAGCTTTCTTT.

This clonotype was seen a handful of times. V is TRBV7-9 and J is TRBJ2-5, with 10 bases lining up with TRBD1. Germline V lookup: CDR1 SEHNR, CDR2 FQNEAQ (reference sequence). The CDR3 totals 16 residues. Losses at the gene ends were 5 bases for V and 4 bases for J; bases not matched to a gene: 10. CDR3 region: CASSIIDRGPRETQYF. The CDR3 nucleotides are TGTGCCAGCAGCATTATTGACAGGGGGCCCCGAGAGACCCAGTACTTC.

The sample holds a few counts of this clonotype. CDR3 in amino acids: CASSVAVDYSGANVLTF. The CDR3 DNA reads TGTGCCAGCAGCGTAGCAGTGGACTACTCTGGGGCCAACGTCCTGACTTTC. The rearrangement joins TRBV9 to TRBJ2-6, with D possibly being TRBD2 (6 bases). CDR1 is SGDLS and CDR2 is YYNGEE in the germline V gene. The CDR3 is 17 amino acids. The V and J ends lost 0 bases and 0 bases respectively, with 10 bases between them. The variable domain in full, completed from reference TRBV9 and TRBJ2-6, reads DSGVTQTPKHLITATGQRVTLRCSPRSGDLSVYWYQQSLDQGLQFLIQYYNGEERAKGNILERFSAQQFPDLHSELNLSSLELGDSALYFCASSVAVDYSGANVLTFGAGSRLTVL.

This clonotype appeared a few times. The chain uses TRBV4-1 and TRBJ2-2, with D hard to call. The CDR3 is 15 residues long. CDR1 MGHRA and CDR2 YSYEKL come from the germline V gene. V lost 5 bases to trimming and J lost 5 bases, with 15 bases between them. Here the CDR3 reads CASSFSSTRTGELFF. CDR3 sequence (DNA): TGCGCCAGCAGCTTTAGCTCAACGCGGACCGGGGAGCTGTTTTTT.

The sample holds a few counts of this clonotype. The chain uses TRBV6-1 and TRBJ2-1; unclear D gene. This CDR3 has 13 residues. V was trimmed by 2 bases and J by 5 bases, leaving 7 bases between them. Germline-derived CDR1 and CDR2 are MNHNS and SASEGT. The CDR3 bases are TGTGCCAGCAGTGAACTCGGAAACAATGAGCAGTTCTTC. This sequence encodes CASSELGNNEQFF.

V is TRBV20-1 and J is TRBJ2-3; 14 positions match TRBD2. Germline V CDR1 and CDR2: DFQATT, SNEGSKA (reference sequence). Losses at the gene ends were 5 bases for V and 5 bases for J; bases not matched to a gene: 6. The CDR3 consists of 15 residues. The CDR3 loop is CSAQGGLAGGDTQYF. CDR3 DNA: TGCAGTGCTCAAGGTGGACTAGCGGGGGGAGATACGCAGTATTTT.

The chain recombines TRBV4-1 with TRBJ2-5; D perhaps matches TRBD2 (6 bases). Trimming pared 0 bases from V and 1 base from J, leaving 15 bases between. The germline gives CDR1 MGHRA, CDR2 YSYEKL. The CDR3 length is 17 residues. The CDR3 spells CASSQEPPGAFQETQYF. The CDR3 DNA follows: TGCGCCAGCAGCCAAGAGCCTCCGGGAGCGTTCCAAGAGACCCAGTACTTC.

This clonotype came up many times. The gene calls are TRBV7-2 and TRBJ2-5; 8 bases match TRBD2. The CDR3 has 15 residues. Germline-derived CDR1 and CDR2 are SGHTA and FQGNSA. The J segment lost 5 bases and the V segment lost 4 bases, leaving 9 bases of the junction unmatched. This CDR3 reads CASSSHSGAGETQYF. CDR3 sequence (DNA): TGTGCCAGCAGCTCCCATAGCGGGGCGGGGGAGACCCAGTACTTC.

This clonotype was counted only a few times. This chain's CDR3 is CASSHPDRGHGYTF. CDR3 nucleotides: TGCGCCAGCAGCCACCCCGACAGGGGGCATGGCTACACCTTC. This chain links TRBV4-3 with TRBJ1-2; 10 bases are a match to TRBD1. This CDR3 comprises 14 residues. From germline, CDR1 is LGHNA and CDR2 YSLEER. The ends lost 3 bases at V and 6 bases at J; junction bases unmatched: 4.

CDR3 sequence reads: CASSEYRMNTEAFF. The CDR3 DNA sequence: TGCGCCAGCAGCGAATATCGGATGAACACTGAAGCTTTCTTT. The gene calls are TRBV5-1 and TRBJ1-1, with no clear D. Germline V CDR1 and CDR2: SGHRS, YFSETQ. Trimming pared 4 bases from V and 0 bases from J, leaving 10 bases between. The CDR3 is 14 amino acids.

This clonotype turned up a few times. The chain recombines TRBV20-1 with TRBJ2-1, with D unresolved. CDR1 is DFQATT and CDR2 is SNEGSKA in the germline V gene (reference sequence). This CDR3 has 13 residues. V was clipped by 0 bases and J by 5 bases, with 8 bases between them. Written as DNA, the CDR3 is TGCAGTGCTAGAGATACAACGAACAATGAGCAGTTCTTC. Amino acids: CSARDTTNNEQFF.

This chain uses TRBV7-9 with TRBJ2-3, with TRBD2 as a possible D gene (6 bases). The CDR3 runs 14 residues. Germline V gene sequence: CDR1 SEHNR, CDR2 FQNEAQ (reference sequence). V lost 11 bases, J lost 1 base, and 16 bases lay in between. The DNA for the CDR3 is TGTGCCGTTAAACGGCGGGGCCGCACAGATACGCAGTATTTT. The encoded protein is CAVKRRGRTDTQYF.

CDR3 nucleotides: TGCGCCAGCAGTTTCCGGGACAGGGGTCTTGTC. It is translated as CASSFRDRGLV. The chain combines TRBV23-1 with TRBJ2-7; 10 positions agree with TRBD1. TRBV23-1 is annotated as an ORF whose role is uncertain. The CDR3 runs 11 residues.

This clonotype has just a few counts. The rearrangement joins TRBV19 to TRBJ1-1; 10 positions match TRBD1. V gave up 5 bases and J gave up 1 base; unmatched junction bases: 13. The CDR3 spans 18 residues. The V gene's germline CDR1 is LNHDA and CDR2 SQIVND (reference sequence). The CDR3 loop reads CASSFNRDRGIRNTEAFF. Written as DNA, the CDR3 is TGTGCCAGTAGTTTTAACCGGGACAGGGGTATCCGGAACACTGAAGCTTTCTTT. The full variable domain, its missing parts supplied by reference TRBV19 and TRBJ1-1, is DGGITQSPKYLFRKEGQNVTLSCEQNLNHDAMYWYRQDPGQGLRLIYYSQIVNDFQKGDIAEGYSVSREKKESFPLTVTSAQKNPTAFYLCASSFNRDRGIRNTEAFFGQGTRLTVV.

J is TRBJ1-2 and V is TRBV27; 10 bases agree with TRBD1. J gave up 4 bases and V 5 bases, and 7 bases lay outside the gene matches. Germline CDR1 is MNHEY and CDR2 is SMNVEV (reference sequence). CDR3 length: 15 amino acids. CDR3: CASSPRQGAAYGYTF. As DNA, the CDR3 is TGTGCCAGCAGTCCGCGACAGGGGGCGGCCTATGGCTACACCTTC.

CDR3 sequence (DNA): TGTGCCAGCAGCTTAGGGGGGGGCCTATACAATGAGCAGTTCTTC. This codes for CASSLGGGLYNEQFF. The rearrangement uses TRBV7-3 and TRBJ2-1, with a weak D call TRBD2 (7 bases). This CDR3 contains 15 residues. Germline CDR1 and CDR2: SGHTA and FQGTGA. V lost 2 bases, J lost 4 bases, and 12 bases lay in between.